One and the same sample provided the 18 T cell receptor beta chains below, sequenced in a study of blood T cell repertoires in COVID-19. Repertoires were generated with immunoSEQ multiplex PCR, while TCRdb's copy carries only in-frame clones and drops some. The data show around 50,000 clones, with around 78% seen just once and approximately 5% held by the top ten. The sequencing input was peripheral blood. These receptor sequences come from a human donor in a cohort sampled during active COVID-19.

The chain employs TRBV6-5 and TRBJ1-1; perhaps TRBD1 as D (5 bases). V lost 6 bases and J lost 0, with 14 bases in between. The V gene's germline CDR1 is MNHEY and CDR2 SVGAGI. The CDR3 covers 15 residues. CDR3 region: CASRYTQGLNTEAFF. In DNA, the CDR3 is TGTGCCAGCAGGTATACCCAGGGTCTGAACACTGAAGCTTTCTTT.

The rearrangement links TRBV12-3 or TRBV12-4 to TRBJ2-7; possibly TRBD1 for D (6 bases). The CDR3 spans 13 residues. Trimming took off 4 bases at V and 3 bases at J, with 10 bases between the two ends. CDR3 sequence reads: CASSSYRDYEQYF. CDR3 nucleotides: TGTGCCAGCAGTTCGTACAGGGACTACGAGCAGTACTTC.

The V call is TRBV6-6, the J call TRBJ1-1; D is uncertain. Deletions cut 5 bases from V and 0 bases from J, with 13 bases between. Germline V CDR1 and CDR2: MNHNY, SVGAGI (reference sequence). This CDR3 comprises 15 residues. CDR3 sequence: CASSGRSVLNTEAFF. The CDR3 DNA sequence: TGTGCCAGCAGTGGGCGAAGTGTCCTGAACACTGAAGCTTTCTTT.

The V gene is TRBV9, the J gene TRBJ1-2, with D perhaps TRBD1 (5 bases). V was trimmed by 0 bases and J by 8 bases, leaving 14 bases between them. CDR3 length: 14 residues. Germline assignment: CDR1 SGDLS and CDR2 YYNGEE. CDR3 in DNA: TGTGCCAGCAGCGTAGAAGGGGCGCAGGGAGGCTACACCTTC. It specifies CASSVEGAQGGYTF.

The chain combines TRBV7-9 with TRBJ2-7; TRBD1 might be the D (5 bases). Germline assignment: CDR1 SEHNR and CDR2 FQNEAQ (reference sequence). CDR3 size: 15 residues. V gave up 6 bases and J gave up 2 bases, with 17 bases separating them. CDR3 protein: CASRPTAGLTYEQYF. In nucleotides, the CDR3 is TGTGCCAGCAGACCAACGGCAGGGTTAACCTACGAGCAGTACTTC. The whole variable domain, remainder taken from reference TRBV7-9 and TRBJ2-7, is DTGVSQNPRHKITKRGQNVTFRCDPISEHNRLYWYRQTLGQGPEFLTYFQNEAQLEKSRLLSDRFSAERPKGSFSTLEIQRTEQGDSAMYLCASRPTAGLTYEQYFGPGTRLTVT.

This clone was recorded only once. The chain carries TRBV5-8 and TRBJ2-1; 9 nucleotides align to TRBD1. The V segment lost 3 bases and the J segment 6 bases; nucleotides outside the gene matches: 4. The CDR3 spans 14 residues. The V gene's germline CDR1 is SGHTS and CDR2 YDEGEE. The CDR3 loop is CASSSGQGVNEQFF. CDR3 bases: TGTGCCAGCAGCTCGGGACAGGGAGTCAATGAGCAGTTCTTC.

In regard to this clone: A junction boundary mismatches the germline segment, possibly from a read error. The chain has TRBV5-1 and TRBJ1-1; the match to TRBD1 covers 8 bases. The CDR3 has 15 residues. The germline gives CDR1 SGHRS, CDR2 YFSETQ. In DNA, the CDR3 is TGCGCCAGCAGCAGCAGACAGGGGTTGAATACTGAAGCTTTCTTT. This codes for CASSSRQGLNTEAFF.

This chain connects TRBV6-5 to TRBJ1-1, with TRBD1 matching over 8 bases. This CDR3 contains 12 residues. Trimming removed 6 bases from V and 4 bases from J; junction bases left unmatched: 1. From germline, CDR1 is MNHEY and CDR2 SVGAGI. CDR3 amino acids: CASRQGATEAFF. The CDR3, as DNA: TGTGCCAGCAGGCAGGGGGCCACTGAAGCTTTCTTT.

This clone is a singleton in its sample. This rearrangement joins TRBV19 to TRBJ1-6, with 7 bases aligning to TRBD1. Looked up from germline, CDR1 is LNHDA and CDR2 is SQIVND (reference sequence). Trimming cost V 5 bases and J 2 bases; bases outside gene matches: 9. This CDR3 contains 17 residues. In DNA form, the CDR3 reads TGTGCCAGTAGTGTATCAACAGGGGACGCCTATAATTCACCCCTCCACTTT. It codes for CASSVSTGDAYNSPLHF.

In this sample, this clone turned up a few times. The gene calls are TRBV5-1 and TRBJ2-7; D is unresolved. V gave up 1 base and J gave up 3 bases, with 8 bases separating them. Germline-derived CDR1 and CDR2 are SGHRS and YFSETQ. The CDR3 covers 13 residues. The CDR3 protein is CASSLSQYYEQYF. Here the CDR3 DNA reads TGCGCCAGCAGCTTGAGTCAGTACTACGAGCAGTACTTC.

The chain combines TRBV9 with TRBJ1-3; D gene unclear. There are 15 residues in the CDR3. Between the trimmed V and J ends, which lost 0 bases and 2 bases, there was a span of 9 bases. In germline, CDR1 is SGDLS, CDR2 YYNGEE. This chain's CDR3 is CASSVGGIPGNTIYF. The CDR3, as DNA: TGTGCCAGCAGCGTAGGAGGGATCCCTGGAAACACCATATATTTT.

The rearrangement links TRBV3-1 (or the pseudogene TRBV3-2) to TRBJ1-2; D gene unclear. Germline loops: CDR1 LGHDT, CDR2 YNNKEL (reference sequence). Trimming removed 2 bases at V and 9 bases at J, with 7 bases between. CDR3 length: 11 residues. The CDR3 DNA sequence: TGTGCCAGCAGCCAACAATTCAGCTACACCTTC. It specifies CASSQQFSYTF.

The chain employs TRBV5-1 and TRBJ1-3; 7 bases are shared with TRBD1. The germline gives CDR1 SGHRS, CDR2 YFSETQ. With V trimmed by 4 bases and J by 7 bases, 5 bases remained unmatched. This CDR3 contains 13 residues. CDR3 sequence reads: CASSQGDRNTIYF. The CDR3 nucleotides read TGCGCCAGCAGCCAGGGGGATCGTAACACCATATATTTT.

This sequence joins TRBV14 and TRBJ2-7, with a tentative D call TRBD1 (6 bases). Looked up from germline, CDR1 is SGHDN and CDR2 is FVKESK. This CDR3 is 15 amino acids long. V was cut by 7 bases and J by 5 bases, with 21 bases left in between. The CDR3 loop is CASKSPIRQANEQYF. In nucleotides, the CDR3 is TGTGCCAGCAAATCCCCAATTCGACAGGCCAACGAGCAGTACTTC.

The chain combines TRBV7-9 with TRBJ2-3, with D possibly matching TRBD1 (5 bases). In germline, CDR1 is SEHNR, CDR2 FQNEAQ (reference sequence). There are 13 residues in the CDR3. V was shortened by 6 bases and J by 4 bases, with 11 bases between the two germline ends. The CDR3 DNA reads as TGTGCCAGCAGTCGCTTAGGGGCAGATACGCAGTATTTT. Amino acid sequence: CASSRLGADTQYF.

The chain is built from TRBV28 and TRBJ1-2; no clear D gene. Between the trimmed V and J ends, which lost 3 bases and 3 bases, there was a span of 8 bases. The CDR3 covers 13 residues. CDR1 MDHEN and CDR2 SYDVKM come from the germline V gene. The CDR3 loop reads CASSLTQHYGYTF. In nucleotides, the CDR3 is TGTGCCAGCAGTTTGACACAACACTATGGCTACACCTTC.

The rearrangement joins TRBV12-5 to TRBJ2-3; 11 positions match TRBD2. CDR1 and CDR2 (germline): LGHNT, FRNRAP. The CDR3 contains 14 residues. V was clipped by 6 bases and J by 5 bases; unmatched bases: 4. For the CDR3, the DNA is TGTGCTAGTGGGGTAGCGGGGGGGCAAGATACGCAGTATTTT. It is translated as CASGVAGGQDTQYF. Combining the CDR3 with reference TRBV12-5 and TRBJ2-3 gives the whole variable domain DARVTQTPRHKVTEMGQEVTMRCQPILGHNTVFWYRQTMMQGLELLAYFRNRAPLDDSGMPKDRFSAEMPDATLATLKIQPSEPRDSAVYFCASGVAGGQDTQYFGPGTRLTVL.

The chain has TRBV18 and TRBJ2-2, with 8 bases matching TRBD1. The CDR3 is 14 amino acids. J lost 5 bases, V lost 5 bases, and 4 bases had no gene match. Germline V lookup: CDR1 KGHSH, CDR2 LQKENI. CDR3 amino acids: CASSARQGTGELFF. In nucleotides, the CDR3 is TGTGCCAGCTCAGCGAGACAGGGGACCGGGGAGCTGTTTTTT. Full variable domain (outside the CDR3, taken from reference TRBV18 and TRBJ2-2): NAGVMQNPRHLVRRRGQEARLRCSPMKGHSHVYWYRQLPEEGLKFMVYLQKENIIDESGMPKERFSAEFPKEGPSILRIQQVVRGDSAAYFCASSARQGTGELFFGEGSRLTVL.